This T cell receptor (beta chain) was retrieved from a study of T cell responses to AZD1222 COVID-19 vaccine. Study-wide findings and caveats: When two AZD1222 doses had been given, Spike-specific TCR breadth and depth rose. Spike regions recognized by vaccine-associated CD4 TCRs spanned the protein, led by 160-218 and 743-854. Baseline seropositivity characterized only 5 to 7 AZD1222 recipients. Among the donors, most were white British and more were female, and clonal diversity was possibly underestimated.

A remark on this clone: The antigen remains unidentified.

Here immunoSEQ multiplex PCR was the method, and the copy in TCRdb shows in-frame clones only, minus some. The sample yields about 130,000 clones, approximately 92% seen once. Germline V CDR1 and CDR2: GTSNPN, SVGIG (reference sequence). Deletions cut 3 bases from V and 3 bases from J, with 12 bases between. The CDR3 covers 14 residues. The clonotype was recovered from an adult who received the AZD1222 COVID-19 vaccine. The material sequenced was peripheral blood, taken 28 days after the second AZD1222 dose. The V and J genes are TRBV30 and TRBJ2-1; D is uncertain. The CDR3 sequence is CAWSALRNYNEQFF. CDR3 nucleotides: TGTGCCTGGAGCGCCCTACGGAACTACAATGAGCAGTTCTTC.